These 31 T cell receptor beta chains originate from one sample sequenced in a study of T cell repertoires in cytomegalovirus infection. These receptors' targets are unknown. TCRdb used MiXCR to reprocess the reads, holding one entry per CDR3 protein. The table shows about 58,000 distinct CDR3 sequences, with 15% to 25% occurring only once. The input for sequencing was CD8+ T cells from cultured PBMCs, taken from culture after CMV antigen stimulation. The receptors stem from a human donor in good health (CMV status not recorded). Some clones in this sample may be carry-over from other donors' samples.

This clonotype was observed many times. V usage is TRBV7-9 and J usage is TRBJ1-4; 9 nucleotides agree with TRBD1. Germline V gene sequence: CDR1 SEHNR, CDR2 FQNEAQ (reference sequence). V gave up 5 bases and J gave up 8 bases; unmatched junction bases: 6. The CDR3 consists of 14 residues. The DNA of the CDR3 is TGTGCCAGCAGCGTGGGACAGGGTCAAGAAAAACTGTTTTTT. It codes for CASSVGQGQEKLFF.

The CDR3 reads CASSLEPGQSNQPQHF. DNA for the CDR3: TGTGCCAGCAGCTTAGAGCCAGGGCAAAGTAATCAGCCCCAGCATTTT. V is TRBV7-4 and J is TRBJ1-5; possible D gene TRBD1, 5 bases. The CDR3 consists of 16 residues. Between the trimmed V and J ends, which lost 1 base and 4 bases, there was a span of 14 bases. Germline lookup yields CDR1 SGHVT and CDR2 SQSDAQ.

This clonotype was observed a handful of times. The chain has TRBV19 and TRBJ1-5; D is uncertain. Trimming removed 5 bases at V and 2 bases at J, with 13 bases between. The CDR3 runs to 15 residues. Germline V gives CDR1 LNHDA, CDR2 SQIVND (reference sequence). CDR3 nucleotides: TGTGCCAGTAGTGTTAATGGCCAGGGCAATCAGCCCCAGCATTTT. This encodes CASSVNGQGNQPQHF.

The chain carries TRBV7-8 and TRBJ1-1, with a tentative D call TRBD1 (6 bases). There are 13 residues in the CDR3. Trimming pared 4 bases from V and 6 bases from J, leaving 12 bases between. Per germline, CDR1 SGHVS and CDR2 FQNEAQ. The CDR3 nucleotides read TGTGCCAGCAGCTCTTTAGACAGGTCTGAAGCTTTCTTT. Translation: CASSSLDRSEAFF.

In its sample, this clonotype was seen a few times. V usage is TRBV4-1 and J usage is TRBJ1-2; the D is unclear. CDR3 length: 13 amino acids. Per germline, CDR1 MGHRA and CDR2 YSYEKL. V dropped 2 bases and J dropped 1 base, with 5 bases sitting between them. Written as DNA, the CDR3 is TGCGCCAGCAGCCAAAACTATAACTATGGCTACACCTTC. Amino acid sequence: CASSQNYNYGYTF.

This chain connects TRBV27 to TRBJ2-2; D possibly matches TRBD1 or TRBD2 (5 bases each). Germline V gene lookup returns CDR1 MNHEY and CDR2 SMNVEV (reference sequence). V was cut by 3 bases and J by 2 bases, with 13 bases left in between. This CDR3 has 16 residues. CDR3 residues: CASSLLGTDNTGELFF. CDR3 bases: TGTGCCAGCAGTTTGTTAGGGACGGACAACACCGGGGAGCTGTTTTTT.

J is TRBJ2-1 and V is TRBV7-6; 10 nucleotides match TRBD2. This CDR3 is 14 amino acids long. Trimming removed 2 bases from V and 8 bases from J; junction bases left unmatched: 3. Germline V gene data show CDR1 as SGHVS and CDR2 as FNYEAQ. In DNA, the CDR3 is TGTGCCAGCAGCTTAAATGGACTAGCGGATGAGCAGTTCTTC. Its protein is CASSLNGLADEQFF.

This clonotype has only a few counts. CDR3 sequence reads: CASSEETGQDTQYF. CDR3 sequence (DNA): TGTGCCAGCAGCGAAGAGACTGGGCAGGATACGCAGTATTTT. The V gene is TRBV7-6, the J gene TRBJ2-3; no reliable D call. Trimming pared 5 bases from V and 6 bases from J, leaving 15 bases between. Per germline, CDR1 SGHVS and CDR2 FNYEAQ. The CDR3 consists of 14 residues.

The chain carries TRBV7-6 and TRBJ2-2; 12 nucleotides align to TRBD1. Germline V gene lookup returns CDR1 SGHVS and CDR2 FNYEAQ. V was clipped by 3 bases and J by 7 bases; unmatched bases: 6. The CDR3 consists of 16 residues. The CDR3 DNA reads as TGTGCCAGCAGCTTCGGGACAGGGGGCTCGAGCGGGGAGCTGTTTTTT. Protein sequence: CASSFGTGGSSGELFF.

This clonotype was seen more than once but under ten times. The chain uses TRBV7-6 and TRBJ1-1; D unresolved. The germline gives CDR1 SGHVS, CDR2 FNYEAQ. Trimming took 2 bases from V and 0 from J, leaving 13 bases between them. The CDR3 is 16 amino acids. The CDR3 spells CASSLFEGGLNTEAFF. The CDR3 region has the DNA TGTGCCAGCAGCTTATTTGAAGGCGGTTTGAACACTGAAGCTTTCTTT.

This clonotype has more than one count but fewer than ten. The chain uses TRBV6-2 or TRBV6-3 and TRBJ1-6, with D possibly being TRBD1 (5 bases). Germline V gives CDR1 MNHEY, CDR2 SVGEGT. V dropped 3 bases and J dropped 7 bases, with 13 bases sitting between them. The CDR3 is 15 residues long. The CDR3, as DNA: TGTGCCAGCAGTTATACCCGGACACTCAATTCACCCCTCCACTTT. Residues: CASSYTRTLNSPLHF.

This clonotype was counted at least ten times. The gene calls are TRBV28 and TRBJ2-3; tentatively, D is TRBD2 (5 bases). This CDR3 comprises 14 residues. CDR1 and CDR2 (germline): MDHEN, SYDVKM. Trimming pared 3 bases from V and 3 bases from J, leaving 10 bases between. CDR3 sequence reads: CASSFVAGTDTQYF. CDR3 DNA sequence: TGTGCCAGCAGTTTCGTGGCGGGTACAGATACGCAGTATTTT. Full variable domain (rest looked up from reference TRBV28 and TRBJ2-3): DVKVTQSSRYLVKRTGEKVFLECVQDMDHENMFWYRQDPGLGLRLIYFSYDVKMKEKGDIPEGYSVSREKKERFSLILESASTNQTSMYLCASSFVAGTDTQYFGPGTRLTVL.

The CDR3 DNA sequence: TGTGCCAGCAGCTTAAATTTAGGGGGGTCCGGGGAGCTGTTTTTT. Translated: CASSLNLGGSGELFF. V is TRBV7-8 and J is TRBJ2-2; the D call may be TRBD1 or TRBD2 (6 bases each). The CDR3 has 15 residues. The germline V gene has CDR1 SGHVS and CDR2 FQNEAQ. V was clipped by 2 bases and J by 6 bases, with 13 bases between them.

This clonotype was counted a few times. The rearrangement links TRBV29-1 to TRBJ1-1; the D gene is possibly TRBD1 (5 bases). In germline, CDR1 is SQVTM, CDR2 ANQGSEA. This CDR3 has 17 residues. Trimming pared 0 bases from V and 1 base from J, leaving 18 bases between. The CDR3 loop is CSVEDLWTPRGNTEAFF. The CDR3 coding sequence is TGCAGCGTTGAAGATCTGTGGACGCCGAGGGGGAACACTGAAGCTTTCTTT.

The chain recombines TRBV27 with TRBJ2-7; no reliable D call. V lost 5 bases to trimming and J lost 0 bases, with 14 bases between them. Germline V CDR1 and CDR2: MNHEY, SMNVEV (reference sequence). The CDR3 runs 15 residues. The CDR3 sequence: CASSAAGRSSYEQYF. Here the CDR3 DNA reads TGTGCCAGCAGTGCAGCAGGCAGGAGCTCCTACGAGCAGTACTTC.

The chain is built from TRBV7-8 and TRBJ2-7; 8 nucleotides line up with TRBD1. Unmatched junction bases numbered 8, after V lost 4 bases and J lost 3 bases. CDR1 and CDR2 (germline): SGHVS, FQNEAQ. The CDR3 runs 15 residues. CDR3 in amino acids: CASSSRTGQGYEQYF. CDR3 coding DNA: TGTGCCAGCAGCTCACGGACAGGGCAAGGCTACGAGCAGTACTTC.

In its sample, this clonotype was seen a few times. The rearrangement uses TRBV7-9 and TRBJ2-3; 8 bases align to TRBD2. Germline V gives CDR1 SEHNR, CDR2 FQNEAQ (reference sequence). Losses at the gene ends were 7 bases for V and 0 bases for J; bases not matched to a gene: 15. This CDR3 is built from 18 residues. In DNA, the CDR3 is TGTGCCAGCACCCACCCGTTAGGCGGGGGGACTAGCACAGATACGCAGTATTTT. It encodes CASTHPLGGGTSTDTQYF.

This clonotype was seen once. The chain carries TRBV4-2 and TRBJ2-7; the D gene is possibly TRBD2 (6 bases). The CDR3 runs to 15 residues. With 0 bases removed from V and 4 bases from J, the gap between germline ends came to 13 bases. The germline gives CDR1 LGHNA, CDR2 YNFKEQ. The chain's CDR3 is CASSQEIADRYEQYF. CDR3 nucleotides: TGTGCCAGCAGCCAAGAGATAGCGGATCGGTACGAGCAGTACTTC.

The chain recombines TRBV7-6 with TRBJ2-1, with 7 bases fitting TRBD2. The CDR3 runs to 12 residues. V shed 7 bases, J shed 7 bases, and the junction held 4 bases outside the gene matches. Germline V lookup: CDR1 SGHVS, CDR2 FNYEAQ. The CDR3 loop is CASNFGGNEQFF. CDR3 nucleotides: TGTGCCAGCAACTTCGGGGGGAATGAGCAGTTCTTC.

The CDR3 DNA is TGTGCCAGCAGCTTGGCAACTAGCGGGGGCGAAAGCTCCTACAATGAGCAGTTCTTC. Translated: CASSLATSGGESSYNEQFF. This chain connects TRBV5-6 to TRBJ2-1, with TRBD2 matching 11 bases. Germline V lookup: CDR1 SGHDT, CDR2 YYEEEE. The CDR3 is 19 residues long. V lost 0 bases, J lost 0 bases, and 8 bases stayed unmatched.

This clonotype was recorded many times. The chain links TRBV11-2 to TRBJ1-2; D gene unclear. Germline V gives CDR1 SGHAT, CDR2 FQNNGV. The CDR3 is 15 residues long. V was cut by 4 bases and J by 2 bases, with 14 bases left in between. The CDR3 is CASSSSSGSNYGYTF. The CDR3 bases are TGTGCCAGCAGCTCCAGCTCGGGATCAAACTATGGCTACACCTTC. The variable domain in full, completed from reference TRBV11-2 and TRBJ1-2, reads EAGVAQSPRYKIIEKRQSVAFWCNPISGHATLYWYQQILGQGPKLLIQFQNNGVVDDSQLPKDRFSAERLKGVDSTLKIQPAKLEDSAVYLCASSSSSGSNYGYTFGSGTRLTVV.

V is TRBV7-2 and J is TRBJ2-3, with 13 bases matching TRBD2. V shed 5 bases and J 3 bases; nucleotides not matched to a gene: 5. The CDR3 spans 16 residues. From germline, CDR1 is SGHTA and CDR2 FQGNSA. CDR3 amino acids: CASSPRTSGSTDTQYF. The CDR3 DNA follows: TGTGCCAGCAGCCCGCGGACTAGCGGGAGTACAGATACGCAGTATTTT.

This clonotype was observed many times. The CDR3 DNA is TGTGCCAGCAGTTACGTAATCTATGAGCAGTTCTTC. This encodes CASSYVIYEQFF. V usage is TRBV6-2 or TRBV6-3 and J usage is TRBJ2-1; D not certain. Germline CDR1 is MNHEY and CDR2 is SVGEGT. The CDR3 consists of 12 residues. Trimming cost V 2 bases and J 8 bases, with 7 bases left between them.

The chain combines TRBV6-2 or TRBV6-3 with TRBJ2-7, with 13 bases lining up with TRBD2. In germline, CDR1 is MNHEY, CDR2 SVGEGT. The V and J ends lost 6 bases and 6 bases, in that order; junction bases with no gene match: 8. CDR3 size: 15 residues. The CDR3 sequence is CASRRGLAGAFEQYF. The DNA for the CDR3 is TGTGCCAGCAGACGAGGACTAGCGGGAGCTTTCGAGCAGTACTTC.

This clonotype was found a few times. CDR3 sequence reads: CAILQGAPYEQYF. CDR3 in DNA: TGTGCCATCCTCCAGGGAGCTCCCTACGAGCAGTACTTC. The V call is TRBV10-3, the J call TRBJ2-7; D possibly uses TRBD1 or TRBD2 (5 bases each). CDR1 ENHRY and CDR2 SYGVKD come from the germline V gene. Trimming pared 8 bases from V and 2 bases from J, leaving 13 bases between. CDR3 length: 13 residues.

The sample holds a few counts of this clonotype. Here the CDR3 DNA reads TGTGCCAGCAGAACTGGGACTTCCCTCGAGCAGTACTTC. It encodes CASRTGTSLEQYF. The J gene is TRBJ2-7, the V gene TRBV6-2 or TRBV6-3, with a weak D call TRBD2 (6 bases). Germline loops: CDR1 MNHEY, CDR2 SVGEGT. The length of the CDR3 is 13 residues. Trimming took 6 bases from V and 6 from J, leaving 15 bases between them.

The V call is TRBV27, the J call TRBJ1-5; 7 bases match TRBD1. Germline assignment: CDR1 MNHEY and CDR2 SMNVEV (reference sequence). Trimming took 7 bases from V and 7 from J; bases not matched to a gene: 10. The CDR3 spans 14 residues. The CDR3: CASKLGSGGQPQHF. The DNA of the CDR3 is TGTGCCAGCAAATTAGGGTCAGGGGGACAGCCCCAGCATTTT.

In its sample, this clonotype was seen a few times. The V call is TRBV6-2 or TRBV6-3, the J call TRBJ2-1; tentatively, D is TRBD2 (5 bases). The CDR3 runs 16 residues. Germline-derived CDR1 and CDR2 are MNHEY and SVGEGT. V was shortened by 5 bases and J by 0 bases, with 14 bases between the two germline ends. CDR3 bases: TGTGCCAGCAGTCCACGAGGGAGTCACTCCTACAATGAGCAGTTCTTC. Encoded protein: CASSPRGSHSYNEQFF.

The chain has TRBV29-1 and TRBJ1-1, with no clear D. Germline-derived CDR1 and CDR2 are SQVTM and ANQGSEA. The CDR3 consists of 10 residues. V lost 4 bases and J lost 5, with 5 bases in between. The CDR3 protein is CSVGETEAFF. Written as DNA, the CDR3 is TGCAGCGTTGGGGAAACTGAAGCTTTCTTT. The entire variable domain, with the rest obtained from reference TRBV29-1 and TRBJ1-1, is as follows: SAVISQKPSRDICQRGTSLTIQCQVDSQVTMMFWYRQQPGQSLTLIATANQGSEATYESGFVIDKFPISRPNLTFSTLTVSNMSPEDSSIYLCSVGETEAFFGQGTRLTVV.

Many counts were recorded for this clonotype. The rearrangement joins TRBV19 to TRBJ2-2, with TRBD1 as a possible D gene (6 bases). CDR3 size: 15 residues. Germline V gene lookup returns CDR1 LNHDA and CDR2 SQIVND (reference sequence). Trimming took 3 bases from V and 4 from J, leaving 12 bases between them. This CDR3 reads CASSINRAGTGELFF. The CDR3 bases are TGTGCCAGTAGTATTAACAGGGCGGGCACCGGGGAGCTGTTTTTT. The variable domain in full, with the rest retrieved from reference TRBV19 and TRBJ2-2, is DGGITQSPKYLFRKEGQNVTLSCEQNLNHDAMYWYRQDPGQGLRLIYYSQIVNDFQKGDIAEGYSVSREKKESFPLTVTSAQKNPTAFYLCASSINRAGTGELFFGEGSRLTVL.

This clonotype appeared a few times. This chain links TRBV7-6 with TRBJ1-2, with TRBD1 matching over 9 bases. The junction had 9 bases not matched to a gene; V was cut back by 5 bases and J by 2 bases. The CDR3 is 16 residues long. CDR1 is SGHVS and CDR2 is FNYEAQ in the germline V gene. CDR3 DNA: TGTGCCAGCAGCCCATTTACGACAGGGGGGAACTATGGCTACACCTTC. Translating it yields CASSPFTTGGNYGYTF.